This T cell receptor beta chain was recovered during a study of Ad26.COV2.S vaccination and SARS-CoV-2 variants. The data were produced by immunoSEQ multiplex PCR, yet TCRdb's version contains in-frame clones alone and is incomplete. This sample carries about 100,000 clones, around 82% of them seen once, and the ten largest clones take around 16%. The V and J ends lost 5 bases and 2 bases respectively, with 13 bases between them. Germline V gene data show CDR1 as SGHAT and CDR2 as FQNNGV. The CDR3 spans 16 residues. The V call is TRBV11-2, the J call TRBJ2-6; D uncertain. The source is a human donor who had recovered from COVID-19. The sequencing used peripheral blood, collected after recovery from COVID-19. The chain's CDR3 is CASSLNPDTGANVLTF. The CDR3 DNA sequence: TGTGCCAGCAGCCTAAACCCAGACACTGGGGCCAACGTCCTGACTTTC.